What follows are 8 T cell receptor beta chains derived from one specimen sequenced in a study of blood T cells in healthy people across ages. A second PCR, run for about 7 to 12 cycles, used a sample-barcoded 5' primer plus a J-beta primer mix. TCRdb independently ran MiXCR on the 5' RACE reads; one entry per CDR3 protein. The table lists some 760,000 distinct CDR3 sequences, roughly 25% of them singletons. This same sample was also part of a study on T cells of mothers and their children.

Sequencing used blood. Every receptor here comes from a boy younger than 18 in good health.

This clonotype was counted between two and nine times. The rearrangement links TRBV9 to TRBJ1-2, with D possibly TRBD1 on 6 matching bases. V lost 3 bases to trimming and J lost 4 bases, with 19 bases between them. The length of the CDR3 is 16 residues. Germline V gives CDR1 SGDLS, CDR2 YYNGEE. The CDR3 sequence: CASSASSPQGRYGYTF. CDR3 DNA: TGTGCCAGCAGCGCTAGTAGTCCCCAGGGGCGCTATGGCTACACCTTC.

The CDR3 coding sequence is TGCAGCGTTGAGGGACTGAACTACGAGCAGTACTTC. The encoded protein is CSVEGLNYEQYF. V and J are TRBV29-1 and TRBJ2-7; D is perhaps TRBD2 (6 bases). The CDR3 consists of 12 residues. The germline CDR1 and CDR2 sequences are SQVTM and ANQGSEA. The V end was cut by 3 bases, the J end by 3 bases, with 9 bases between.

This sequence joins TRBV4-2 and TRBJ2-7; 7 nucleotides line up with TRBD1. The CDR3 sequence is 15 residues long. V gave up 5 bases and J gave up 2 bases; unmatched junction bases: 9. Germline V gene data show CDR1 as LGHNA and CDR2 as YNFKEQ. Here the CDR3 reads CASSLFRDSTYEQYF. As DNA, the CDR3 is TGTGCCAGCAGCTTATTCCGGGACAGTACCTACGAGCAGTACTTC.

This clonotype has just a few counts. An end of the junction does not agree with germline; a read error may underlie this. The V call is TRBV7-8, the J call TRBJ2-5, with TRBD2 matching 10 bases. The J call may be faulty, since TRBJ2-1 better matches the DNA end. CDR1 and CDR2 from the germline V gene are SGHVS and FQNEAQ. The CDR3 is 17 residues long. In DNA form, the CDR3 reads TGTGCCAGCAGCCCAACCCTCGGGACTAGCGAATACAGTGAGCAGTTCTTC. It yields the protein CASSPTLGTSEYSEQFF.

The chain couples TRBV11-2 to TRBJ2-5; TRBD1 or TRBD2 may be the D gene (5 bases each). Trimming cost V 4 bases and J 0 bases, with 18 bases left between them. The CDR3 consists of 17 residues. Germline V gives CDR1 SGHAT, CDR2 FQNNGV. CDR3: CASSSIGKGPDQETQYF. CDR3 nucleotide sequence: TGTGCCAGCAGCTCGATAGGGAAGGGACCCGACCAAGAGACCCAGTACTTC.

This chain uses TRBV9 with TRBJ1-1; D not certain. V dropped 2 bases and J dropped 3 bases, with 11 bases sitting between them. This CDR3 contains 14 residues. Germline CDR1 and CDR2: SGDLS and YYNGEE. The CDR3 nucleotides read TGTGCCAGCAGCGTTAAGGTGGACGACACTGAAGCTTTCTTT. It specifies CASSVKVDDTEAFF.

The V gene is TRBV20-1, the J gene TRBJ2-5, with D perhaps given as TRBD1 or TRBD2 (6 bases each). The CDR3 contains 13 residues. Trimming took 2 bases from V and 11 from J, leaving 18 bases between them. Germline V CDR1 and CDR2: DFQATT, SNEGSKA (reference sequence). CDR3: CSARHLAEGEQYF. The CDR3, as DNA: TGCAGTGCTAGACATTTAGCGGAGGGGGAGCAGTACTTC.

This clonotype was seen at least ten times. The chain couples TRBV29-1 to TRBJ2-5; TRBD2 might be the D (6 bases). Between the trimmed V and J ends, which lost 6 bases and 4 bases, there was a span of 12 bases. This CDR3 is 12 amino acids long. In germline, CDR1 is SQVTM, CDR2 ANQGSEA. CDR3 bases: TGCAGCGTGGTTCCAGCGGGAGAGACCCAGTACTTC. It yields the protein CSVVPAGETQYF.